These T cell receptor beta chains were read from a single sample in a study of T-cell memory formation after mild COVID-19. TCRdb reprocessed the 5' RACE reads with MiXCR, giving one entry per CDR3 protein. The sample consists of just under 50,000 distinct CDR3 sequences, 12% of them appearing once. The specimen sequenced was PBMCs or a T cell subset sorted from them (not recorded which). All receptors derive from a man aged 18-30 years who had mild COVID-19 (a few samples of this study predate the infection). Cell type and time point are not known. CDR3s include the opening cysteine and the closing phenylalanine or tryptophan. D genes are given only for firm matches.

j_call v_call d_call cdr3_aa
TRBJ2-6 TRBV6-5 NA CASCLGPGANVLTF
TRBJ2-5 TRBV11-2 TRBD2 CASSPLAGGPEETQYF
TRBJ1-2 TRBV9 NA CASSVGGDYGYTF
TRBJ2-1 TRBV24-1 NA CATSDGSYSYNEQFF
TRBJ1-1 TRBV7-9 NA CASSSAGPPREAFF
TRBJ1-1 TRBV18 NA CASSPSQRGARVRNTEAFF
TRBJ1-2 TRBV6-5 NA CASSPGDPYNYGYTF
TRBJ2-1 TRBV5-4 TRBD2 CASSFAGGDNEQFF
TRBJ2-3 TRBV20-1 NA CSAPGTSTDTQYF
TRBJ1-6 TRBV28 NA CASRPFDGEIKPLHF